This entry lists 23 T cell receptor beta chains sequenced from one sample in a study of vaccination and CD4 T cells after COVID-19. Cultured CD4+ T-cell DNA underwent Oncomine TCR Beta short-read sequencing. TCRdb ran MiXCR on the PCR reads and lists one entry per CDR3 protein. The sample shows 11,000 to 15,000 distinct CDR3 sequences, nearly 75% of them seen only once. No antigen is known for these receptors. Documented treatment: approximately nine-day PBMC culture with coronavirus spike peptide pools or control peptides (ViraFEST assay). The sequenced sample consisted of CD4+ T cells from blood, cultured in vitro. Receptors originate from a human donor who had recovered from COVID-19.

The chain carries TRBV20-1 and TRBJ2-3, with 13 bases lining up with TRBD2. This CDR3 region has 15 residues. After removal of 1 base from V and 3 bases from J, the junction contained 1 base not matched to a gene. CDR1 and CDR2 from the germline V gene are DFQATT and SNEGSKA (reference sequence). The chain's CDR3 is CSARGTSGRTDTQYF. The CDR3 DNA follows: TGCAGTGCTAGAGGGACTAGCGGGAGAACAGATACGCAGTATTTT.

V is TRBV18 and J is TRBJ2-3, with D possibly TRBD2 on 5 matching bases. The CDR3 length is 14 residues. Trimming removed 2 bases at V and 0 bases at J, with 6 bases between. Germline V gives CDR1 KGHSH, CDR2 LQKENI. CDR3 in amino acids: CASSPRTSTDTQYF. The CDR3 nucleotides are TGTGCCAGCTCACCAAGGACTAGCACAGATACGCAGTATTTT.

The V call is TRBV28, the J call TRBJ2-3; 9 nucleotides agree with TRBD1. With V trimmed by 8 bases and J by 2 bases, 11 bases remained unmatched. The CDR3 length is 16 residues. Per germline, CDR1 MDHEN and CDR2 SYDVKM. The CDR3 sequence is CASGLPGQGLTDTQYF. The CDR3 nucleotides are TGTGCCAGCGGATTACCGGGACAGGGTCTCACAGATACGCAGTATTTT.

The V call is TRBV24-1, the J call TRBJ1-5, with D maybe TRBD1 (6 bases). Germline CDR1 KGHDR, CDR2 SFDVKD. The germline V and J ends were trimmed by 2 bases and 4 bases, with 17 bases remaining between them. This CDR3 region has 17 residues. In DNA, the CDR3 is TGTGCCACCAGTGATTCCGGACAGAATGCTTGGAATCAGCCCCAGCATTTT. Its translation: CATSDSGQNAWNQPQHF.

J is TRBJ1-2 and V is TRBV28; D unresolved. Germline V gene lookup returns CDR1 MDHEN and CDR2 SYDVKM. The CDR3 sequence is 13 residues long. V lost 6 bases and J 4 bases, leaving 12 bases between the germline ends. CDR3 nucleotide sequence: TGTGCCAGCAGACCTGGTCACCTCTATGGCTACACCTTC. Translated: CASRPGHLYGYTF.

The V and J genes are TRBV27 and TRBJ2-1, with 13 bases that match TRBD2. This CDR3 region has 15 residues. CDR1 and CDR2 from the germline V gene are MNHEY and SMNVEV (reference sequence). V trimming: 5 bases; J trimming: 10 bases; junction bases outside the gene matches: 8. CDR3 loop: CASSLPGLAGVEQFF. CDR3 bases: TGTGCCAGCAGTCTCCCCGGACTAGCGGGAGTGGAGCAGTTCTTC.

The rearrangement joins TRBV6-5 to TRBJ2-7; weak D call: TRBD2 (5 bases). The CDR3 contains 14 residues. Germline V gene sequence: CDR1 MNHEY, CDR2 SVGAGI. Trimming removed 3 bases from V and 3 bases from J, with 12 bases in between. CDR3 sequence reads: CASSYSGLSYEQYF. The CDR3 DNA sequence: TGTGCCAGCAGTTATTCGGGATTAAGCTACGAGCAGTACTTC.

The genes are TRBV28 and TRBJ2-4; possible D gene TRBD2, 6 bases. CDR3 length equals 15 residues. With 4 bases removed from V and 3 bases from J, the gap between germline ends came to 13 bases. Germline CDR1 is MDHEN and CDR2 is SYDVKM. CDR3 in DNA: TGTGCCAGCAGTTCCCCGGGACTTGTCAAAAACATTCAGTACTTC. Translated, it gives CASSSPGLVKNIQYF.

The CDR3 reads CASSYGITDTQYF. CDR3 coding DNA: TGTGCCAGCAGTTACGGGATCACAGATACGCAGTATTTT. The chain couples TRBV6-5 to TRBJ2-3; D unclear. This CDR3 comprises 13 residues. V shed 2 bases and J shed 2 bases, with 5 bases lying between them. CDR1 is MNHEY, CDR2 SVGAGI, per germline.

The rearrangement joins TRBV24-1 to TRBJ2-2; TRBD1 matches 8 bases. Looked up from germline, CDR1 is KGHDR and CDR2 is SFDVKD. V dropped 8 bases and J dropped 1; count of bases not matched to a gene: 5. The CDR3 is 15 residues long. In nucleotides, the CDR3 is TGTGCCACCACGGCCGGGACAGGGAACACCGGGGAGCTGTTTTTT. Its translation is CATTAGTGNTGELFF.

This clonotype showed up just a few times. The chain recombines TRBV7-2 with TRBJ1-2, with D possibly matching TRBD1 (5 bases). The germline CDR1 and CDR2 sequences are SGHTA and FQGNSA. Trimming removed 4 bases at V and 6 bases at J, with 12 bases between. The CDR3 consists of 13 residues. This CDR3 reads CASSSDRRDGYTF. The DNA for the CDR3 is TGTGCCAGCAGCTCTGACAGACGGGATGGCTACACCTTC.

This clonotype was seen only a few times. The chain uses TRBV6-1 and TRBJ1-1; a weak D match, TRBD1 (5 bases). Trimming stripped 5 bases from V and 0 bases from J, with 13 bases between. The CDR3 totals 15 residues. The germline CDR1 and CDR2 sequences are MNHNS and SASEGT. Here the CDR3 reads CASSRAGIVNTEAFF. The CDR3 DNA reads TGTGCCAGCAGTCGTGCAGGGATAGTGAACACTGAAGCTTTCTTT.

This chain links TRBV29-1 with TRBJ1-1, with 7 bases aligning to TRBD1. The CDR3 consists of 12 residues. Trimming cost V 6 bases and J 8 bases; bases outside gene matches: 9. In germline, CDR1 is SQVTM, CDR2 ANQGSEA. The CDR3 bases are TGCAGCGTCGCCCGTGACAGGGTAGAAGCTTTCTTT. It specifies CSVARDRVEAFF.

This clonotype was seen a single time. This rearrangement joins TRBV27 to TRBJ2-6, with a weak D call TRBD1 (7 bases). The germline V gene encodes CDR1 MNHEY and CDR2 SMNVEV (reference sequence). The CDR3 covers 19 residues. The V end was cut by 1 base, the J end by 0 bases, with 16 bases between. In nucleotides, the CDR3 is TGTGCCAGCAGTTTATATCGCCAGGGGGGCACCTCTGGGGCCAACGTCCTGACTTTC. Its translation: CASSLYRQGGTSGANVLTF.

The J gene is TRBJ1-1, the V gene TRBV28; D gene ambiguous. This CDR3 has 14 residues. Germline lookup yields CDR1 MDHEN and CDR2 SYDVKM. CDR3 sequence (DNA): TGTGCGACGCGGGAGAAACTAAGAGGCACTGAAGCTTTCTTT. This translates into CATREKLRGTEAFF.

V is TRBV28 and J is TRBJ2-7, with 8 bases lining up with TRBD1. The DNA matches TRBJ2-5 better at its end, which makes the J call doubtful. Germline V lookup: CDR1 MDHEN, CDR2 SYDVKM. The CDR3 covers 12 residues. This CDR3 is CATGGRWETQYF. The CDR3 coding sequence is TGTGCCACAGGGGGCCGGTGGGAGACCCAGTACTTC.

V usage is TRBV7-2 and J usage is TRBJ1-1, with D uncertain. V dropped 4 bases and J dropped 5 bases, with 11 bases sitting between them. Per the germline V gene, CDR1 is SGHTA and CDR2 is FQGNSA. The CDR3 loop spans 13 amino acids. This CDR3 reads CASSYKTTTEAFF. The CDR3 coding sequence is TGTGCCAGCAGCTATAAGACTACAACTGAAGCTTTCTTT.

The rearrangement uses TRBV6-1 and TRBJ1-6; the D gene is possibly TRBD1 (5 bases). Germline CDR1 is MNHNS and CDR2 is SASEGT. V lost 7 bases to trimming and J lost 0 bases, with 13 bases between them. CDR3 size: 16 residues. CDR3 protein: CASTTGRSSYNSPLHF. CDR3 nucleotide sequence: TGTGCCAGCACCACGGGACGGAGCTCCTATAATTCACCCCTCCACTTT.

The chain joins TRBV19 to TRBJ2-7; 8 bases align to TRBD2. J gave up 1 base and V 4 bases, and 3 bases lay outside the gene matches. Germline loops: CDR1 LNHDA, CDR2 SQIVND (reference sequence). The CDR3 runs 14 residues. CDR3 DNA: TGTGCCAGTAGTAGACTAGCGCGATCCTACGAGCAGTACTTC. Its protein is CASSRLARSYEQYF.

This clonotype was recorded only once. CDR3 loop: CASSFARLGQRSVGYTF. CDR3 in DNA: TGTGCCAGCAGCTTCGCCCGCCTCGGGCAGCGCAGTGTCGGCTACACCTTC. V gene TRBV7-9 combines with J gene TRBJ1-2; D is uncertain. Germline loops: CDR1 SEHNR, CDR2 FQNEAQ (reference sequence). With 3 bases removed from V and 8 bases from J, the gap between germline ends came to 25 bases. The CDR3 is 17 residues long.

The gene calls are TRBV10-3 and TRBJ1-5; TRBD1 matches 10 bases. Trimming at V came to 6 bases and at J to 2 bases, leaving 1 base not matched to a gene. The CDR3 runs to 14 residues. Germline CDR1 is ENHRY and CDR2 is SYGVKD. CDR3 region: CAIRGTGGNQPQHF. The CDR3 region has the DNA TGTGCCATCAGGGGGACAGGGGGCAATCAGCCCCAGCATTTT.

This chain uses TRBV6-5 with TRBJ1-1, with D uncertain. V lost 2 bases, J lost 1 base, and 2 bases lay in between. CDR1 and CDR2 from the germline V gene are MNHEY and SVGAGI. The CDR3 is 12 residues long. The CDR3 protein is CASSYQNTEAFF. The CDR3 DNA is TGTGCCAGCAGTTACCAGAACACTGAAGCTTTCTTT.

This clonotype turned up a few times. The rearrangement links TRBV11-2 to TRBJ1-5, with 9 bases lining up with TRBD1. This CDR3 has 15 residues. The V and J ends lost 5 bases and 5 bases, in that order; junction bases with no gene match: 7. Germline V CDR1 and CDR2: SGHAT, FQNNGV. The CDR3 DNA is TGTGCCAGCAGCATCGGGACAGGGAACCATCAGCCCCAGCATTTT. Residues: CASSIGTGNHQPQHF.